This T cell receptor beta chain stems from a study of memory CD4+ T cells and cytomegalovirus serostatus. Overall study results and limits: About 40% of the roughly 160 known CMV-associated TCRbeta sequences appeared in CD4+ memory.

The sort gate was single viable CD3+CD4+CD8-CD45RO+ cells for memory CD4+ T cells. Serostatus was set by detecting CMV pp150, pp28, p38, p52 IgG. CD4+ T cells were isolated by positive magnetic selection. The CDR3 consists of 15 residues. Germline lookup yields CDR1 SGHDT and CDR2 YYEEEE. With 4 bases removed from V and 2 bases from J, the gap between germline ends came to 12 bases. On this clone itself: Its cognate antigen is unknown.

TCRdb's table, derived via immunoSEQ multiplex PCR, lists solely in-frame clones and lacks some. The sample has about 53,000 clones, roughly 78% seen once. The material sequenced was memory CD4+ T cells from blood. J is TRBJ2-2 and V is TRBV5-6; D may correspond to TRBD1 or TRBD2 (5 bases each). The TCR sequence derives from an adult in good health and CMV-seronegative. CDR3 sequence reads: CASSRGQINTGELFF. In DNA form, the CDR3 reads TGTGCCAGCAGCCGGGGCCAGATAAACACCGGGGAGCTGTTTTTT. The variable domain in full, with the rest retrieved from reference TRBV5-6 and TRBJ2-2, is DAGVTQSPTHLIKTRGQQVTLRCSPKSGHDTVSWYQQALGQGPQFIFQYYEEEERQRGNFPDRFSGHQFPNYSSELNVNALLLGDSALYLCASSRGQINTGELFFGEGSRLTVL.